These 23 T cell receptor beta chains came from one sample sequenced in a study of OX40 agonist ivuxolimab in advanced cancers. Method: immunoSEQ multiplex PCR; TCRdb's copy keeps in-frame clones and lacks some. Of around 40,000 clones in the sample, 83% are singletons; the top ten hold 20% to 25%. Material: CD4+ or CD8+ T cells sorted from blood, obtained in a trial of the OX40 agonist ivuxolimab. The receptors were sampled from an adult with an advanced solid tumor such as melanoma, head and neck, liver or kidney cancer.

The gene calls are TRBV14 and TRBJ1-1; D gene unclear. CDR3 size: 16 residues. Looked up from germline, CDR1 is SGHDN and CDR2 is FVKESK. The V end lost 0 bases, the J end lost 2 bases, and 13 bases lay between the germline ends. The CDR3 DNA sequence: TGTGCCAGCAGCCAAGAATGGTATGGGGTAAACACTGAAGCTTTCTTT. It translates to CASSQEWYGVNTEAFF.

As regards this clone: A far larger clone is just one base off, so this is likely a read error. This sample also contains other DNA sequences that code for the same CDR3. The chain is built from TRBV4-1 and TRBJ2-7; 7 nucleotides match TRBD2. Germline values: CDR1 MGHRA, CDR2 YSYEKL. The length of the CDR3 is 15 residues. The trim removed 0 bases at V and 0 bases at J, leaving 2 bases unmatched. In nucleotides, the CDR3 is TGCGCCAGCAGCCAAGAGCGGGGGAGCTCCTACGAGCAGTACTTC. Its translation is CASSQERGSSYEQYF.

The chain has TRBV7-2 and TRBJ1-2; D might be TRBD1 (5 bases). Germline V gene data show CDR1 as SGHTA and CDR2 as FQGNSA. The CDR3 consists of 14 residues. V lost 0 bases to trimming and J lost 8 bases, with 13 bases between them. The CDR3: CASSLAAQGEGYTF. As DNA, the CDR3 is TGTGCCAGCAGCTTAGCGGCGCAGGGTGAAGGCTACACCTTC. The full variable domain, in which reference TRBV7-2 and TRBJ1-2 provide the parts outside the CDR3, is GAGVSQSPSNKVTEKGKDVELRCDPISGHTALYWYRQSLGQGLEFLIYFQGNSAPDKSGLPSDRFSAERTGGSVSTLTIQRTQQEDSAVYLCASSLAAQGEGYTFGSGTRLTVV.

Here the CDR3 reads CSVLGQGAQNTEAFF. CDR3 bases: TGCAGCGTTCTGGGACAGGGGGCCCAAAACACTGAAGCTTTCTTT. The rearrangement joins TRBV29-1 to TRBJ1-1, with 12 bases lining up with TRBD1. The V and J ends lost 5 bases and 2 bases, in that order; junction bases with no gene match: 6. The length of the CDR3 is 15 residues. Germline CDR1 and CDR2: SQVTM and ANQGSEA. The complete variable domain, with remaining parts taken from reference TRBV29-1 and TRBJ1-1, reads SAVISQKPSRDICQRGTSLTIQCQVDSQVTMMFWYRQQPGQSLTLIATANQGSEATYESGFVIDKFPISRPNLTFSTLTVSNMSPEDSSIYLCSVLGQGAQNTEAFFGQGTRLTVV.

This clone was counted only a few times. The V gene is TRBV27, the J gene TRBJ2-2, with a tentative D call TRBD1 (6 bases). This CDR3 contains 13 residues. V lost 2 bases and J lost 8, with 9 bases in between. Per germline, CDR1 MNHEY and CDR2 SMNVEV (reference sequence). Written as DNA, the CDR3 is TGTGCCAGCAGTTTACAGGGGAAAGGGGAGCTGTTTTTT. Protein product: CASSLQGKGELFF.

The chain carries TRBV6-5 and TRBJ1-2; 7 bases line up with TRBD1. V lost 4 bases to trimming and J lost 6 bases; unmatched junction nucleotides: 8. The CDR3 is made up of 14 amino acids. Germline CDR1 is MNHEY and CDR2 is SVGAGI. The CDR3 DNA follows: TGTGCCAGCAGTTCCCAGGGGGGGCACGATGGCTACACCTTC. Residues: CASSSQGGHDGYTF.

V and J are TRBV28 and TRBJ1-5; D remains ambiguous. CDR3 length: 12 amino acids. Germline CDR1 is MDHEN and CDR2 is SYDVKM. Trimming left V 7 bases short and J 2 bases short, with 6 bases between. The CDR3 nucleotides are TGTGCCAGCACGACGGGCAATCAGCCCCAGCATTTT. Its protein product is CASTTGNQPQHF.

The DNA of the CDR3 is TGTGCCAGTAGTATTACGGGGGGGGACTGGTCCTACAATGAGCAGTTCTTC. Protein: CASSITGGDWSYNEQFF. This chain uses TRBV19 with TRBJ2-1; TRBD2 agrees at 8 bases. Trimming at V came to 3 bases and at J to 1 base, leaving 8 bases not matched to a gene. CDR1 is LNHDA, CDR2 SQIVND, per germline (reference sequence). The CDR3 covers 17 residues.

The rearrangement joins TRBV19 to TRBJ2-2; TRBD1 matches 7 bases. The CDR3 spans 15 residues. V dropped 4 bases and J dropped 5; count of bases not matched to a gene: 7. Germline values: CDR1 LNHDA, CDR2 SQIVND (reference sequence). CDR3 bases: TGTGCCAGTAGTACCCAGGGGGTTGTGACCGGGGAGCTGTTTTTT. It translates to CASSTQGVVTGELFF.

The V call is TRBV27, the J call TRBJ1-5; 9 positions agree with TRBD1. The germline gives CDR1 MNHEY, CDR2 SMNVEV (reference sequence). J was trimmed by 3 bases and V by 5 bases; bases with no gene match: 8. The CDR3 has 16 amino acids. The CDR3 here is CASSPRTGAVNQPQHF. The CDR3 DNA reads TGTGCCAGCAGTCCCCGGACAGGGGCCGTCAATCAGCCCCAGCATTTT.

The rearrangement uses TRBV7-9 and TRBJ2-2; D not certain. The length of the CDR3 is 12 residues. Germline CDR1 and CDR2: SEHNR and FQNEAQ (reference sequence). Trimming removed 6 bases from V and 9 bases from J, with 11 bases in between. The CDR3 DNA is TGTGCCAGCAGGCTAGGTTGGAGGGAGCTGTTTTTT. Its translation: CASRLGWRELFF.

The V call is TRBV27, the J call TRBJ1-2, with D possibly matching TRBD1 (6 bases). The germline V and J ends were trimmed by 5 bases and 4 bases, with 17 bases remaining between them. This CDR3 comprises 15 residues. Germline-derived CDR1 and CDR2 are MNHEY and SMNVEV (reference sequence). The CDR3 loop is CASSPAGGGGYGYTF. CDR3 nucleotide sequence: TGTGCCAGCAGTCCCGCGGGGGGGGGCGGCTATGGCTACACCTTC.

The chain links TRBV4-2 to TRBJ2-7; 7 bases match TRBD2. With V trimmed by 3 bases and J by 4 bases, 0 bases remained unmatched. Germline V gene data show CDR1 as LGHNA and CDR2 as YNFKEQ. The CDR3 length is 12 residues. CDR3 sequence reads: CASSQGGYEQYF. CDR3 bases: TGTGCCAGCAGCCAGGGGGGGTACGAGCAGTACTTC.

This chain connects TRBV25-1 to TRBJ2-3, with D perhaps matching TRBD2 (5 bases). CDR3 length: 10 residues. Germline CDR1 and CDR2: MGHDK and SYGVNS. CDR3 DNA sequence: TGTATAACAAGAGGGGATACGCAGTATTTT. This sequence encodes CITRGDTQYF. The complete variable domain, with remaining parts taken from reference TRBV25-1 and TRBJ2-3, reads EADIYQTPRYLVIGTGKKITLECSQTMGHDKMYWYQQDPGMELHLIHYSYGVNSTEKGDLSSESTVSRIRTEHFPLTLESARPSHTSQYLCITRGDTQYFGPGTRLTVL.

The chain employs TRBV28 and TRBJ2-4; D is unclear. Germline CDR1 and CDR2: MDHEN and SYDVKM. V was shortened by 2 bases and J by 2 bases, with 7 bases between the two germline ends. The CDR3 length is 14 residues. CDR3 coding DNA: TGTGCCAGCAGTTTACGGTCTACCAAAAACATTCAGTACTTC. Its translation is CASSLRSTKNIQYF.

The chain recombines TRBV19 with TRBJ2-1; D is possibly TRBD1 or TRBD2 (5 bases each). CDR1 is LNHDA, CDR2 SQIVND, per germline (reference sequence). V gave up 3 bases and J gave up 4 bases, with 19 bases separating them. CDR3 size: 17 residues. The CDR3: CASSMTAGDNLYNEQFF. Here the CDR3 DNA reads TGTGCCAGTAGTATGACAGCCGGGGATAACCTTTACAATGAGCAGTTCTTC.

The chain combines TRBV19 with TRBJ2-1; 12 bases fit TRBD2. Germline CDR1 reads LNHDA; CDR2 reads SQIVND (reference sequence). The V and J ends lost 2 bases and 4 bases, in that order; junction bases with no gene match: 3. The CDR3 length is 16 residues. This CDR3 is CASSILAGGGYNEQFF. Written as DNA, the CDR3 is TGTGCCAGTAGTATACTAGCGGGAGGGGGATACAATGAGCAGTTCTTC.

The J gene is TRBJ1-1, the V gene TRBV28; TRBD1 matches 8 bases. Per the germline V gene, CDR1 is MDHEN and CDR2 is SYDVKM. V shed 6 bases, J shed 7 bases, and the junction held 10 bases outside the gene matches. The CDR3 extends over 14 amino acids. The CDR3 bases are TGTGCCAGCAGGCTACCAGGGGGCGTGAATGAAGCTTTCTTT. Residues: CASRLPGGVNEAFF.

The rearrangement links TRBV7-8 to TRBJ2-1; 14 positions agree with TRBD2. In germline, CDR1 is SGHVS, CDR2 FQNEAQ. This CDR3 has 18 amino acids. With 4 bases clipped from V and 9 bases from J, the junction kept 14 bases outside the gene matches. The CDR3 DNA reads TGTGCCAGCAGCTCCGAACCGGGACTAGCGGGAGATCTGCCTGAGCAGTTCTTC. It is translated as CASSSEPGLAGDLPEQFF.

V gene TRBV7-8 combines with J gene TRBJ2-6, with D possibly matching TRBD2 (6 bases). With 5 bases removed from V and 1 base from J, the gap between germline ends came to 18 bases. Germline CDR1 reads SGHVS; CDR2 reads FQNEAQ. CDR3 length equals 18 residues. CDR3 in amino acids: CASSIGGGGSSGANVLTF. The CDR3 DNA is TGTGCCAGCAGCATCGGGGGAGGCGGCAGTTCTGGGGCCAACGTCCTGACTTTC.

In this sample, this clone turned up a few times. This chain links TRBV28 with TRBJ2-2; 7 bases agree with TRBD2. V was clipped by 0 bases and J by 5 bases; unmatched bases: 3. Per the germline V gene, CDR1 is MDHEN and CDR2 is SYDVKM. CDR3 length: 15 amino acids. CDR3 amino acids: CASSLWGRGTGELFF. CDR3 DNA: TGTGCCAGCAGTTTATGGGGGAGGGGTACCGGGGAGCTGTTTTTT. The full variable domain, rest sourced from reference TRBV28 and TRBJ2-2, is DVKVTQSSRYLVKRTGEKVFLECVQDMDHENMFWYRQDPGLGLRLIYFSYDVKMKEKGDIPEGYSVSREKKERFSLILESASTNQTSMYLCASSLWGRGTGELFFGEGSRLTVL.

CDR3 residues: CASSQGTSGSAGELFF. The DNA of the CDR3 is TGCGCCAGCAGCCAAGGGACTAGCGGGAGTGCCGGGGAGCTGTTTTTT. The V gene is TRBV4-1, the J gene TRBJ2-2, with 13 bases matching TRBD2. CDR3 length: 16 amino acids. Per the germline V gene, CDR1 is MGHRA and CDR2 is YSYEKL. Trimming cost V 1 base and J 6 bases; bases outside gene matches: 2.

This clone has just one count. The V and J genes are TRBV11-2 and TRBJ2-3; 10 bases align to TRBD2. This CDR3 is built from 15 residues. Germline assignment: CDR1 SGHAT and CDR2 FQNNGV. V lost 4 bases to trimming and J lost 2 bases; unmatched junction nucleotides: 3. The CDR3 coding sequence is TGTGCCAGCAGCTGGACTAGCGGTAACACAGATACGCAGTATTTT. It translates to CASSWTSGNTDTQYF.